The text below deals with one TCR beta chain. As yet, its antigen is unknown. This record belongs to a study of cytomegalovirus exposure and HLA in healthy donors. General study results and limits: Within the approximately 110 validation repertoires, first-cohort TCR clusters tended to co-occur, according to a later analysis.

TCRdb's copy holds only in-frame clones and misses some; the assay was immunoSEQ multiplex PCR. The sample consists of some 76,000 clones, approximately 94% of them appearing once. The CDR3 loop spans 17 amino acids. CDR1 SGHTA and CDR2 FQGNSA come from the germline V gene. V dropped 5 bases and J dropped 4; count of bases not matched to a gene: 11. The sample taken for sequencing was PBMCs. The origin of this receptor is a woman between 18 and 29 years old in good health and CMV-seropositive. The chain links TRBV7-2 to TRBJ2-1, with 10 bases that match TRBD2. The DNA of the CDR3 is TGTGCCAGCAGCCCCCTGGAGGCTAGCGGGGGTTACAATGAGCAGTTCTTC. Encoded protein: CASSPLEASGGYNEQFF. The variable domain in full, completed from reference TRBV7-2 and TRBJ2-1, reads GAGVSQSPSNKVTEKGKDVELRCDPISGHTALYWYRQSLGQGLEFLIYFQGNSAPDKSGLPSDRFSAERTGGSVSTLTIQRTQQEDSAVYLCASSPLEASGGYNEQFFGPGTRLTVL.